These T cell receptor beta chains were read from a single sample in a study of kidney transplant recipient with SARS-CoV-2 infection. TCRdb reprocessed the reads via MiXCR and lists one record per CDR3 protein. This sample has fewer than 250,000 distinct CDR3 sequences; around 30% occur once, and the top ten carry 7% to 8%. The material was a blood sample, obtained at baseline and on day 111 from a kidney transplant recipient. These receptors all stem from a male patient younger than 45 who had COVID-19 and was a kidney transplant recipient. Some T cells may be supplied by the graft donor. Both conserved end residues are part of each CDR3.

V gene,J gene,CDR3 length,CDR3 protein
TRBV11-1,TRBJ1-2,17,CASSHRFKAGKTYGYTF
TRBV28,TRBJ1-2,13,CANRGGLGVGYTF
TRBV25-1,TRBJ2-5,15,CASSEWGLGKETQYF
TRBV11-3,TRBJ1-3,18,CASSPPGPGQGFGNTIYF
TRBV6-5,TRBJ1-2,15,CASRNRPPGSYGYTF
TRBV23-1,TRBJ1-2,17,CASSVCALRRKTYGYTF
TRBV5-1,.,14,CASSLKREAYEQYF
TRBV6-2/TRBV6-3,TRBJ1-2,17,CASSGVGWCWKTYGYTF
TRBV5-5,TRBJ1-2,16,CASMTYVSRETYGYTF
TRBV11-3,TRBJ1-2,17,CASSGRNDLGKTYGHTF
TRBV15,TRBJ1-5,15,CATSRDPSGNQPQHF
TRBV12-3/TRBV12-4,TRBJ1-2,14,CAGRGGAESYGHTF
TRBV29-1,TRBJ1-1,11,CSVRWSTEAFF
TRBV3-1,TRBJ2-5,17,CASSNCNPISFSETQYF
TRBV20-1,TRBJ1-2,13,CSARRDSIYGYTF
TRBV4-3,TRBJ2-7,15,CASSQEQLGHYEQYF
TRBV3-1,TRBJ2-5,16,CASSQEEAGGEETQYF
TRBV5-8,TRBJ2-2,16,CASSLAPGMDTGELFF
TRBV3-1,TRBJ1-1,17,CASSPRDPISIRTEAFF
TRBV20-1,TRBJ2-1,14,CSARPGTRAHEQFF
TRBV5-4,TRBJ1-4,14,CASSAKGGSEKLFF
TRBV5-5,TRBJ2-1,16,CASSLAGSLGYNEQFF
TRBV4-1,TRBJ1-2,15,CASNQDRGQGSGYTF
TRBV6-5,TRBJ1-6,15,CASSYSNGYNSPLHF
TRBV5-5,TRBJ2-6,18,CASSLFLLAGTGANVLTF
TRBV7-3,TRBJ2-2,12,CASSLGPGELFF
TRBV20-1,TRBJ2-1,16,CSARALAGGPYNEQFF
TRBV2,TRBJ1-2,13,CASSRDKNYGYTF
TRBV24-1,TRBJ1-2,12,CATSDLVEGYTF
TRBV2,TRBJ1-2,12,CAGSTGDYGYTF
TRBV9,TRBJ2-3,20,CASSPTILEEGWDGTDTQYF
TRBV19,TRBJ2-1,14,CASSPGRGYNEQFF
TRBV24-1,TRBJ2-1,15,CATSDFQGRYNEQFF
TRBV5-1,TRBJ1-1,16,CASSLDSRALNTEAFF
TRBV6-6,TRBJ1-2,17,CASSQSEGGRKIYGYTF
TRBV6-5,TRBJ1-4,14,CASSPASANEKLFF
TRBV19,TRBJ2-7,15,CASSPTRTGSYEQYF
TRBV28,TRBJ1-5,14,CALGRVSGGQPQHF
TRBV10-1,TRBJ1-2,17,CASSFSGRSRKTYGYTF